The rows below give T cell receptor beta chains drawn from one sample of a study of blood T cell repertoires in COVID-19. The repertoire was sequenced with immunoSEQ multiplex PCR; TCRdb's copy has only in-frame clones and lacks some. Of about 250,000 clones listed, just over 85% are singletons. The sample taken for sequencing was peripheral blood. These TCRs come from a man of 80 years or more with acute or convalescent COVID-19. The conserved cysteine and the conserved F or W are not part of the CDR3 here.

v_gene	j_gene	CDR3aa
TRBV5-1	TRBJ1-2	ASSLSAGGADGYT
TRBV5-6	TRBJ2-7	ASSLLGRVNEQY
TRBV2	TRBJ1-4	ASNEQGASNEKLF
TRBV6-5	TRBJ2-5	ASKLTPYQETQY
TRBV6-5	TRBJ2-6	ASSYARSGANVLT
TRBV19	TRBJ2-1	ASSARTSGSGEQF
TRBV5-1	TRBJ2-2	ASSSGDSLLTGELF
TRBV2	TRBJ1-2	ASSSTVYGYT
TRBV7-6	TRBJ2-7	ASSSLAGWGEQY
TRBV10-1	TRBJ2-1	ASSEYNLGTSGRAAYNEQF
TRBV7-9	TRBJ1-1	ASSSTGQADTEAF
TRBV27	TRBJ2-7	ASSWAGEGDEQY
TRBV5-1	TRBJ2-1	ASSLGPGQGVNEQF
TRBV12-3/TRBV12-4	TRBJ1-6	GSGESYNSPLH
TRBV5-1	TRBJ2-2	ASSLAAGLTGELF
TRBV18	TRBJ2-5	ASSYQETQY
TRBV29-1	TRBJ1-1	SVEDGGLTEAF
TRBV5-4	TRBJ2-5	ASRSGQGARETQY
TRBV3-1/TRBV3-2	TRBJ1-4	ASSHTGINEKLF
TRBV11-2	TRBJ1-1	ASSMDRDTEAF
TRBV3-1/TRBV3-2	TRBJ2-5	ASSQDLTSGQETQY
TRBV4-3	TRBJ2-7	ASSLLQGANYEQY
TRBV5-1	TRBJ1-1	ASSTDRVEAF
TRBV15	TRBJ1-5	ATSMRSRLGVPSNQPQH
TRBV19	TRBJ1-3	ASSNLSPSSGNTIY
TRBV2	TRBJ1-1	ASSPYTDRGAF
TRBV7-9	TRBJ2-7	ASSSYSYEQY
TRBV5-8	TRBJ2-2	ASSLEAQGARTGELF
TRBV7-3	TRBJ2-6	ASSFYGDSGANVLT
TRBV18	TRBJ1-4	ASSPQGAANEKLF
TRBV3-1/TRBV3-2	TRBJ2-5	ASSQVSPFGLPASHGETQY
TRBV27	TRBJ2-6	ASSYSGTSGISGANVLT
TRBV2	TRBJ2-3	ASRTGVEDTQY
TRBV15	TRBJ1-2	ATSRERTGIGYT
TRBV18	TRBJ2-7	ASSPGTGDPYEQY
TRBV5-6	TRBJ1-5	ASSLAQGSPWGQPQH
TRBV6-5	TRBJ1-3	ASSPPTGNTIY
TRBV29-1	TRBJ2-6	SVERGPGQEGSGANVLT
TRBV9	TRBJ2-7	ASSVGGRGQDEQY
TRBV19	TRBJ2-7	ASSLRTGSTYEQY
TRBV7-9	TRBJ1-5	ASSTNRDRAPQPQH
TRBV5-4	TRBJ2-2	ASSKNSLAGTNTGELF
TRBV5-1	TRBJ1-5	ASSLGLGANQPQH
TRBV19	TRBJ2-5	ASRGRQGLETQY
TRBV5-1	TRBJ1-3	ASSPDGGAIRNTIY
TRBV29-1	TRBJ2-1	SVDVLGGNEQF
TRBV19	TRBJ1-2	ASGITGWGGYT
TRBV5-1	TRBJ2-2	ASSLGQGPYTGELF
TRBV5-6	TRBJ2-7	ASSFTVGLASEQY
TRBV29-1	TRBJ1-1	SVVQGIRTEAF
TRBV24-1	TRBJ2-2	ATRPLGPDSNPGELF
TRBV6-5	TRBJ1-6	ASSTTGGRNSPLH
TRBV28	TRBJ1-5	ASIRGSNQPQH
TRBV4-3	TRBJ2-7	ASSQDYPPYEQY
TRBV27	TRBJ1-5	ASSPGYLEASNQPQH
TRBV19	TRBJ2-2	ASRATSGSSSGELF